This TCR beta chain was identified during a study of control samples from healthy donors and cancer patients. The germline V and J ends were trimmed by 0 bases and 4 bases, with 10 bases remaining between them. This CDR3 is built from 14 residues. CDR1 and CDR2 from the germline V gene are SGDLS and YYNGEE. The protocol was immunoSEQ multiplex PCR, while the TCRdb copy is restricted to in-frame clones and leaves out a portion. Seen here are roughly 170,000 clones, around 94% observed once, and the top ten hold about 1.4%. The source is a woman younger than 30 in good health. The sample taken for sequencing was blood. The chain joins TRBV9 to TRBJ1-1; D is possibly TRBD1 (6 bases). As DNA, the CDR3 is TGTGCCAGCAGCGTAGCGGGGGGGCTCACTGAAGCTTTCTTT. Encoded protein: CASSVAGGLTEAFF.